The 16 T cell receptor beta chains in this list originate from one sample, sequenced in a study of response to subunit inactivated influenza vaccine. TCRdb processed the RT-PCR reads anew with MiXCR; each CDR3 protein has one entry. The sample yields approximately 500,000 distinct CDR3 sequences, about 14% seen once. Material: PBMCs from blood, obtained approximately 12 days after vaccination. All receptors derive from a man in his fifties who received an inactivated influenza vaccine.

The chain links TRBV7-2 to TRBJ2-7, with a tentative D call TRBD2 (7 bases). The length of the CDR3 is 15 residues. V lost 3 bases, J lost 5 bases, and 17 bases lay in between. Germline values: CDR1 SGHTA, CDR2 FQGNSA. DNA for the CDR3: TGTGCCAGCAGCTTCAACGGGGGGCGAAGAGACGAGCAGTACTTC. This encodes CASSFNGGRRDEQYF.

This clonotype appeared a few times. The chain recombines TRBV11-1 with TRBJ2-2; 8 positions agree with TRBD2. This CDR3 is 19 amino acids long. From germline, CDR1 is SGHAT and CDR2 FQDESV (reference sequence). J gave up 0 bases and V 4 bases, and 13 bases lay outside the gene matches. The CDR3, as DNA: TGTGCCAGCAGCTGGAGAGCGGGAGCCGCTCATTCGAACACCGGGGAGCTGTTTTTT. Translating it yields CASSWRAGAAHSNTGELFF.

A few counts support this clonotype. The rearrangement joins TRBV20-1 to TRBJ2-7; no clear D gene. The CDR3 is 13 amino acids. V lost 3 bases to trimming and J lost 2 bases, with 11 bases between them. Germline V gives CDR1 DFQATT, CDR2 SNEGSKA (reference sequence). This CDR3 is CSASGDGPYEQYF. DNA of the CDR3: TGCAGTGCTAGTGGAGACGGACCCTACGAGCAGTACTTC.

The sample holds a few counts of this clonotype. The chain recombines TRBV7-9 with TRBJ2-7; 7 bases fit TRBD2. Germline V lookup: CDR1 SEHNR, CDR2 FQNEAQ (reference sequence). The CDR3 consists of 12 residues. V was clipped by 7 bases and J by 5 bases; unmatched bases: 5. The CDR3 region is CASMGGPHEQYF. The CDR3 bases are TGTGCCAGCATGGGAGGGCCCCACGAGCAGTACTTC.

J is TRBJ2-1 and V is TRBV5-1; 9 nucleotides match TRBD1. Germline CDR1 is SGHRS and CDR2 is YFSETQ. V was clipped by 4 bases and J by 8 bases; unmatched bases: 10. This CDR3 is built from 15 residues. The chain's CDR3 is CASSPPGQGVYEQFF. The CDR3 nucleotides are TGCGCCAGCAGCCCCCCGGGACAGGGAGTGTATGAGCAGTTCTTC. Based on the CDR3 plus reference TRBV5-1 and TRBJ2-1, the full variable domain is KAGVTQTPRYLIKTRGQQVTLSCSPISGHRSVSWYQQTPGQGLQFLFEYFSETQRNKGNFPGRFSGRQFSNSRSEMNVSTLELGDSALYLCASSPPGQGVYEQFFGPGTRLTVL.

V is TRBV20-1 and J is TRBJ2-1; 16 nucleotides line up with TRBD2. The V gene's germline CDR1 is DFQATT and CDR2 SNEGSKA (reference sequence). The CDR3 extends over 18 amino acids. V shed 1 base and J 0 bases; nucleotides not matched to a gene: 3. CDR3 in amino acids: CSARAGLAGGVSYNEQFF. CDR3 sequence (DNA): TGCAGTGCTAGAGCGGGACTAGCGGGGGGGGTCTCCTACAATGAGCAGTTCTTC.

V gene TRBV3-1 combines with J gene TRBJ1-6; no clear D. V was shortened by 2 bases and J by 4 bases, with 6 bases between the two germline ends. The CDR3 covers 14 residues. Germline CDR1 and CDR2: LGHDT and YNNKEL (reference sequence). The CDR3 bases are TGTGCCAGCAGCCAACTACAGTATAATTCACCCCTCCACTTT. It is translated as CASSQLQYNSPLHF.

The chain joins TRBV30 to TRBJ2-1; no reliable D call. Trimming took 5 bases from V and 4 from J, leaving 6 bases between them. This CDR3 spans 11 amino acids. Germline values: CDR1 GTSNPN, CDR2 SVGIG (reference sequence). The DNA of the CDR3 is TGTGCCTGGGGTTCTTACAATGAGCAGTTCTTC. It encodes CAWGSYNEQFF.

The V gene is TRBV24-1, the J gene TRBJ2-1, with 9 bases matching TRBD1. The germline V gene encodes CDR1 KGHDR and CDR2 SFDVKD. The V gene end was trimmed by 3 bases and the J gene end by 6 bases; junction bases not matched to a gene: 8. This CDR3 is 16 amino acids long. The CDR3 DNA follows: TGTGCCACCAGTGATGAAGGGACAGGGATTTCCAATGAGCAGTTCTTC. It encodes CATSDEGTGISNEQFF.

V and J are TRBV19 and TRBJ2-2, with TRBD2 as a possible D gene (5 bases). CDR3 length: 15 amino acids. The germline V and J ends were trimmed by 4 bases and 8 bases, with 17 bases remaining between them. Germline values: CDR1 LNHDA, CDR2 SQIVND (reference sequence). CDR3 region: CASSSPGAKRGELFF. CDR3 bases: TGTGCCAGTAGTAGCCCCGGAGCCAAGCGGGGGGAGCTGTTTTTT.

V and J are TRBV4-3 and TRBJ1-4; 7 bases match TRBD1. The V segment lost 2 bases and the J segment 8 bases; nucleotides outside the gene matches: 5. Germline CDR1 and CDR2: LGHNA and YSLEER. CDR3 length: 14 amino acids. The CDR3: CASSQNQGVEKLFF. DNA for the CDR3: TGCGCCAGCAGCCAAAACCAGGGGGTCGAAAAACTGTTTTTT.

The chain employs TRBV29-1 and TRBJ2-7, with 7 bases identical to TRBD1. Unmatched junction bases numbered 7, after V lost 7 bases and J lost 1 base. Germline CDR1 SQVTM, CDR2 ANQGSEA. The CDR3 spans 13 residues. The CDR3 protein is CSAIGTASYEQYF. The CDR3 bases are TGCAGCGCTATCGGGACAGCTTCCTACGAGCAGTACTTC.

In DNA form, the CDR3 reads TGCGCCAGCAGCCCCTACAAAGACGGGGGGACCCAGTACTTC. Its protein is CASSPYKDGGTQYF. The chain has TRBV5-1 and TRBJ2-5; the D gene is possibly TRBD2 (6 bases). Trimming left V 4 bases short and J 7 bases short, with 17 bases between. The CDR3 runs to 14 residues. Germline V CDR1 and CDR2: SGHRS, YFSETQ.

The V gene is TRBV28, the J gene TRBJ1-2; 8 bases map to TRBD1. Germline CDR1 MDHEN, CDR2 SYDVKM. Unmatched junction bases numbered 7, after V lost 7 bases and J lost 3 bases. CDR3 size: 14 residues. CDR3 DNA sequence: TGTGCCAGCAAAACTACAGGGGGTGACTATGGCTACACCTTC. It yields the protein CASKTTGGDYGYTF.

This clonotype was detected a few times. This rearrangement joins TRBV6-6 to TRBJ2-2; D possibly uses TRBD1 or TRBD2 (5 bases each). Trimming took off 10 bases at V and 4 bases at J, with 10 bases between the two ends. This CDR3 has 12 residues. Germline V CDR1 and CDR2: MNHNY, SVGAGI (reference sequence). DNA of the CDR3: TGTGCCACCGGGACCCGCACCGGGGAGCTGTTTTTT. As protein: CATGTRTGELFF.

The CDR3 nucleotides are TGTGCCAGCAGCTTAATGGAGCGAAATGAGCAGTTCTTC. This gives the protein CASSLMERNEQFF. The genes are TRBV7-7 and TRBJ2-1; no firm D call. CDR1 and CDR2 (germline): SSHAT, FNYEAQ (reference sequence). The V and J ends lost 2 bases and 7 bases respectively, with 9 bases between them. CDR3 length equals 13 residues.